What follows are 8 T cell receptor beta chains derived from one specimen sequenced in a study of T cell responses to AZD1222 COVID-19 vaccine. This table comes from immunoSEQ multiplex PCR, and its TCRdb copy is limited to in-frame clones, with some not included. The sample carries about 150,000 clones, around 85% recorded once. The sequences come from peripheral blood, collected on day 0 of AZD1222 vaccination. The receptors shown here come from an adult in good health.

V usage is TRBV19 and J usage is TRBJ1-1, with D maybe TRBD1 (6 bases). This CDR3 comprises 15 residues. V lost 7 bases to trimming and J lost 1 base, with 16 bases between them. The germline gives CDR1 LNHDA, CDR2 SQIVND (reference sequence). CDR3 bases: TGTGCCAGTAAGGTCCGGGGGGCCGAGAACACTGAAGCTTTCTTT. It encodes CASKVRGAENTEAFF. Looking up the rest from reference TRBV19 and TRBJ1-1 gives the full variable domain: DGGITQSPKYLFRKEGQNVTLSCEQNLNHDAMYWYRQDPGQGLRLIYYSQIVNDFQKGDIAEGYSVSREKKESFPLTVTSAQKNPTAFYLCASKVRGAENTEAFFGQGTRLTVV.

V usage is TRBV6-6 and J usage is TRBJ2-1; 7 bases agree with TRBD2. The CDR3 contains 16 residues. Germline CDR1 reads MNHNY; CDR2 reads SVGAGI (reference sequence). Trimming at V came to 6 bases and at J to 7 bases, leaving 15 bases not matched to a gene. CDR3 protein: CASRPQRAGVGNEQFF. CDR3 sequence (DNA): TGTGCCAGCAGGCCCCAGAGGGCGGGAGTAGGGAATGAGCAGTTCTTC.

This chain connects TRBV18 to TRBJ1-4; weak D call: TRBD1 (6 bases). Deletions cut 1 base from V and 4 bases from J, with 13 bases between. This CDR3 region has 16 residues. From germline, CDR1 is KGHSH and CDR2 LQKENI. The CDR3 DNA follows: TGTGCCAGCTCACCACAGAGGGGGGCCGTTAATGAAAAACTGTTTTTT. As protein: CASSPQRGAVNEKLFF.

This clone occurred a few times. The CDR3: CASTDRTLLPDTQYF. The CDR3 nucleotides read TGTGCCAGCACCGACCGGACCTTACTGCCAGATACGCAGTATTTT. The gene calls are TRBV6-6 and TRBJ2-3; D unresolved. Germline CDR1 MNHNY, CDR2 SVGAGI (reference sequence). The CDR3 contains 15 residues. Trimming removed 7 bases from V and 4 bases from J, with 18 bases in between.

V and J are TRBV27 and TRBJ2-6; 8 positions agree with TRBD1. V lost 5 bases to trimming and J lost 6 bases; unmatched junction nucleotides: 12. In germline, CDR1 is MNHEY, CDR2 SMNVEV (reference sequence). This CDR3 is built from 17 residues. The CDR3 is CASSRDRSSYLANVLTF. The CDR3, as DNA: TGTGCCAGCAGTCGGGACAGGTCATCCTACCTGGCCAACGTCCTGACTTTC.

The CDR3 region is CASSSTGVNNSPLHF. Written as DNA, the CDR3 is TGTGCCAGCTCATCGACAGGAGTTAATAATTCACCCCTCCACTTT. The rearrangement links TRBV18 to TRBJ1-6; possibly TRBD1 for D (6 bases). V was cut by 5 bases and J by 5 bases, with 13 bases left in between. CDR3 length: 15 residues. Germline lookup yields CDR1 KGHSH and CDR2 LQKENI.

The chain is built from TRBV29-1 and TRBJ2-3; D ambiguous. Trimming cost V 4 bases and J 1 base, with 15 bases left between them. This CDR3 region has 15 residues. Germline V gene lookup returns CDR1 SQVTM and CDR2 ANQGSEA. This CDR3 reads CSVVDPEDGTDTQYF. The CDR3 DNA reads as TGCAGCGTTGTCGACCCCGAGGACGGCACAGATACGCAGTATTTT.

The chain uses TRBV3-1 (or the pseudogene TRBV3-2) and TRBJ2-3; 12 bases are a match to TRBD2. V lost 0 bases and J lost 5; bases outside the gene matches: 12. The CDR3 has 19 residues. The germline V gene encodes CDR1 LGHDT and CDR2 YNNKEL (reference sequence). The CDR3: CASSQEGETSGGFIDTQYF. DNA for the CDR3: TGTGCCAGCAGCCAAGAGGGGGAGACTAGCGGGGGTTTTATAGATACGCAGTATTTT.